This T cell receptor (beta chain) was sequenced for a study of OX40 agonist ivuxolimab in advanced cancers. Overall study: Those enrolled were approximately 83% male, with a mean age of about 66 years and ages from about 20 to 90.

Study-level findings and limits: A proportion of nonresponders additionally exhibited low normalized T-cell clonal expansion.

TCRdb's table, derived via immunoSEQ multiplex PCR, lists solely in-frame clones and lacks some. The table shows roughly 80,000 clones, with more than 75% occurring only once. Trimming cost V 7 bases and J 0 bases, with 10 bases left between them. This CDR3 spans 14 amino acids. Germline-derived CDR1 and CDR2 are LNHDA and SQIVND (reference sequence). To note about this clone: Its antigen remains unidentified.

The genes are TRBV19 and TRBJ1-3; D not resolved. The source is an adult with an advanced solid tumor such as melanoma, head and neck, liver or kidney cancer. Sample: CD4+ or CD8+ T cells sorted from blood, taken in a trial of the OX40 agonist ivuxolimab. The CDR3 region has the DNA TGTGCCAGTACCAGTCTCGCCTCTGGAAACACCATATATTTT. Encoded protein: CASTSLASGNTIYF.